The present T cell receptor (beta chain) was sequenced within a study of blood T cell repertoires in COVID-19. The assay was immunoSEQ multiplex PCR, and TCRdb's table has in-frame clones only and misses some. The sample holds tens of thousands of clones, around 72% seen once. The germline CDR1 and CDR2 sequences are SGHTA and FQGNSA. The junction had 0 bases not matched to a gene; V was cut back by 2 bases and J by 2 bases. This CDR3 region has 14 residues. V and J are TRBV7-2 and TRBJ1-3; 7 positions match TRBD1. Sequencing input: peripheral blood. The TCR originated in a woman over 75 with acute or convalescent COVID-19. This chain's CDR3 is CASSLQGAGNTIYF. CDR3 coding DNA: TGTGCCAGCAGCTTACAGGGGGCTGGAAACACCATATATTTT.